This T cell receptor beta chain was found in a study of T cells in Graves' hyperthyroidism and ophthalmopathy. This clonotype has a handful of counts. The antigen remains undetermined. The study's findings and limits: Blood held most thyroid clonotypes expanded above 0.001 frequency.

It was RNA transcripts that yielded the amplified TCR beta CDR3 regions. TCR CDR3 underwent first-round RT-PCR with the HTBI primer set. From the multiplex PCR reads, TCRdb called clonotypes with MiXCR, one entry per CDR3 protein. The sample holds about 350,000 distinct CDR3 sequences, about a sixth seen once. Hyperthyroidism in the patients, aged 18 to 65, was newly diagnosed and under 2 months in duration. Uncontrolled infection, other autoimmune disease, pregnancy or lactation led to exclusion. Clinical symptoms, serum thyroxine, TRAb, thyroid ultrasound and orbital computed tomography informed diagnoses. CDR1 is GTSNPN and CDR2 is SVGIG in the germline V gene (reference sequence). This CDR3 spans 13 amino acids. V gave up 3 bases and J gave up 0 bases, with 6 bases separating them.

This sequence joins TRBV30 and TRBJ1-5; D is unclear. Sequencing was carried out using blood. The source of this sequence is a woman aged 30 to 39 with Graves' hyperthyroidism that later progressed to Graves' ophthalmopathy. The chain's CDR3 is CAWSDDSNQPQHF. The CDR3 DNA is TGTGCCTGGAGCGATGATAGCAATCAGCCCCAGCATTTT.